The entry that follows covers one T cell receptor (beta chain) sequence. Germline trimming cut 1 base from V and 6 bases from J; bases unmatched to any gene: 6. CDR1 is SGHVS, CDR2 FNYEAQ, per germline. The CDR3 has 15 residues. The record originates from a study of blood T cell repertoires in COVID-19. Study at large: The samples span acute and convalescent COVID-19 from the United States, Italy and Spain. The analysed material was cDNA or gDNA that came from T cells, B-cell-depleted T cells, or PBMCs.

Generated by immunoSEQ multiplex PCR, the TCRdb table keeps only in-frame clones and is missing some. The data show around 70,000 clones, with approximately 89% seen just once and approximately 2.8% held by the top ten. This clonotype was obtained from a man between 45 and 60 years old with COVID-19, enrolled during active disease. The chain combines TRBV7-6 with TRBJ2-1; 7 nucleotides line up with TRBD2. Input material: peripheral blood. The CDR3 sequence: CASSLGLGGTNEQFF. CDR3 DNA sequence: TGTGCCAGCAGCTTAGGTTTGGGGGGGACCAATGAGCAGTTCTTC.